The 14 T cell receptor beta chains in this list originate from one sample, sequenced in a study of radiation and T cells in renal cell carcinoma. Sequencing used immunoSEQ multiplex PCR; TCRdb keeps in-frame clones, though not all of them. This sample has about 130,000 clones; approximately 75% occur once, and the top ten carry 1.5% to 2%. Time point in this sample: blood 2 weeks post-SBRT. Specified treatment: 15 Gy SBRT to primary tumor, nephrectomy 4 weeks later. Specimen: blood, collected from a patient whose treatment included radiotherapy and nephrectomy. These receptors originate from a woman aged 55-69 years with renal cell carcinoma.

The chain joins TRBV25-1 to TRBJ1-1; D is perhaps TRBD1 (6 bases). The CDR3 totals 13 residues. Trimming pared 4 bases from V and 5 bases from J, leaving 11 bases between. In germline, CDR1 is MGHDK, CDR2 SYGVNS. CDR3: CASSVTGRTEAFF. The CDR3 DNA reads TGTGCCAGCAGTGTAACAGGGAGGACTGAAGCTTTCTTT.

V gene TRBV6-6 combines with J gene TRBJ1-5, with 7 positions matching TRBD1. Per the germline V gene, CDR1 is MNHNY and CDR2 is SVGAGI (reference sequence). This CDR3 contains 16 residues. Losses at the gene ends were 5 bases for V and 0 bases for J; bases not matched to a gene: 7. DNA for the CDR3: TGTGCCAGCAGTCGCCGGGACAGTAATAGCAATCAGCCCCAGCATTTT. Translation gives CASSRRDSNSNQPQHF.

The chain carries TRBV19 and TRBJ2-5; tentative D call: TRBD2 (6 bases). Germline CDR1 and CDR2: LNHDA and SQIVND (reference sequence). With 3 bases removed from V and 4 bases from J, the gap between germline ends came to 18 bases. This CDR3 has 16 residues. This CDR3 reads CASSILWGGRSETQYF. CDR3 DNA sequence: TGTGCCAGTAGTATTTTGTGGGGAGGAAGGTCAGAGACCCAGTACTTC. Variable domain in full (rest from reference TRBV19 and TRBJ2-5): DGGITQSPKYLFRKEGQNVTLSCEQNLNHDAMYWYRQDPGQGLRLIYYSQIVNDFQKGDIAEGYSVSREKKESFPLTVTSAQKNPTAFYLCASSILWGGRSETQYFGPGTRLLVL.

The chain links TRBV27 to TRBJ2-7; D perhaps matches TRBD2 (7 bases). V lost 6 bases and J 3 bases, leaving 15 bases between the germline ends. Germline V CDR1 and CDR2: MNHEY, SMNVEV (reference sequence). The CDR3 loop spans 14 amino acids. The CDR3 DNA reads as TGTGCCAGCAGCCGAGGGAGGGGGAGCTACGAGCAGTACTTC. It codes for CASSRGRGSYEQYF.

The gene calls are TRBV7-3 and TRBJ1-1; a weak D match, TRBD1 (6 bases). CDR1 is SGHTA and CDR2 is FQGTGA in the germline V gene. Trimming cost V 5 bases and J 7 bases, with 14 bases left between them. This CDR3 has 13 residues. The CDR3 DNA sequence: TGTGCCAGCAGCGTACAGGGCGGGAATGAAGCTTTCTTT. It translates to CASSVQGGNEAFF.

This clone was seen a handful of times. V usage is TRBV5-1 and J usage is TRBJ2-2; tentative D call: TRBD1 (6 bases). CDR3 length equals 17 residues. Deletions cut 4 bases from V and 0 bases from J, with 16 bases between. Per the germline V gene, CDR1 is SGHRS and CDR2 is YFSETQ. The CDR3 DNA is TGCGCCAGCAGCCTCGGATGGGGGACAACGAACACCGGGGAGCTGTTTTTT. Its protein product is CASSLGWGTTNTGELFF.

V is TRBV6-1 and J is TRBJ1-3; D might be TRBD1 (5 bases). This CDR3 contains 14 residues. The V end lost 4 bases, the J end lost 0 bases, and 7 bases lay between the germline ends. Germline values: CDR1 MNHNS, CDR2 SASEGT. CDR3 DNA sequence: TGTGCCAGCAGTGGGGGCTTCTCTGGAAACACCATATATTTT. Amino acids: CASSGGFSGNTIYF.

This clone was counted once. Germline is not matched at one junction end, which may reflect a read error. The chain couples TRBV28 to TRBJ2-7; no firm D call. The CDR3 consists of 11 residues. From germline, CDR1 is MDHEN and CDR2 SYDVKM. For the CDR3, the DNA is TGTGCCAGCAGTTCGGTCGCGAGTGCGAACTTC. As protein: CASSSVASANF.

The V and J genes are TRBV6-1 and TRBJ2-7, with D perhaps TRBD1 (5 bases). CDR1 is MNHNS and CDR2 is SASEGT in the germline V gene. The CDR3 length is 12 residues. The V and J ends lost 8 bases and 7 bases respectively, with 15 bases between them. CDR3 amino acids: CASVQGGWEQYF. CDR3 nucleotides: TGTGCCAGCGTCCAGGGTGGGTGGGAGCAGTACTTC.

The V call is TRBV9, the J call TRBJ2-3, with 9 bases that match TRBD1. With 4 bases clipped from V and 3 bases from J, the junction kept 12 bases outside the gene matches. Per germline, CDR1 SGDLS and CDR2 YYNGEE. This CDR3 region has 17 residues. The CDR3 DNA reads TGTGCCAGCAGCCCCCGGACAGGGGCAATGAGTACAGATACGCAGTATTTT. Its translation is CASSPRTGAMSTDTQYF.

The chain employs TRBV2 and TRBJ2-6, with D hard to call. From germline, CDR1 is SNHLY and CDR2 FYNNEI. V was pared by 0 bases and J by 2 bases, with 8 bases between. The CDR3 loop spans 16 amino acids. The CDR3 DNA reads TGTGCCAGCAGTGAAGCGCTTCATCCTGGGGCCAACGTCCTGACTTTC. It is translated as CASSEALHPGANVLTF.

The J gene is TRBJ2-4, the V gene TRBV27; TRBD1 matches 11 bases. The trim removed 2 bases at V and 1 base at J, leaving 1 base unmatched. The CDR3 spans 16 residues. CDR1 is MNHEY and CDR2 is SMNVEV in the germline V gene (reference sequence). The CDR3 nucleotides are TGTGCCAGCAGTTTAGGGACAGGGGGGGCCAAAAACATTCAGTACTTC. Translation gives CASSLGTGGAKNIQYF.

The CDR3 sequence is CASSKEALDSVFQCAYEQYF. CDR3 sequence (DNA): TGTGCCAGCAGCAAAGAGGCATTGGACAGCGTTTTTCAGTGTGCCTACGAGCAGTACTTC. The chain carries TRBV21-1 and TRBJ2-7; the table's D call of TRBD1 was not tested on the DNA. TRBV21-1 is deemed a pseudogene. The CDR3 has 20 amino acids.

This clone was seen ten or more times. The chain is built from TRBV6-1 and TRBJ1-2; D not certain. The CDR3 consists of 13 residues. The germline V gene has CDR1 MNHNS and CDR2 SASEGT. V was cut by 8 bases and J by 2 bases, with 12 bases left in between. DNA of the CDR3: TGTGCCAGCCGGCCAGACCTCAACTATGGCTACACCTTC. It encodes CASRPDLNYGYTF.